This T cell receptor (beta chain) was captured in a study of radiation and T cells in renal cell carcinoma (dated by TCRdb to between 2020 and 2021). Looking at the study overall: Samples came from a clinical trial, in which primary renal cell carcinomas received 15 Gy stereotactic body radiation therapy followed by nephrectomy 4 weeks later. In the approximately 53 samples combined, 4 million to 5 million unique CDR3 nucleotide sequences were found, encoding roughly 2,500,000 unique CDR3 amino acid sequences. In total, 50 or so samples underwent TCR beta sequencing: about 26 tumors plus 27 peripheral blood samples. The paper as a whole reports these results and caveats: Dynamics of the blood repertoire were not tracked past 4 weeks after treatment. The single-armed trial design could not address effects of radiation dose or scheduling on the TCR repertoire. In blood, the top tumor clonotypes increased between baseline and 2 weeks post-radiation and then shrank by 4 weeks, which suggests that tumor-resident clones expanded only transiently. Because no pretreatment tumor biopsies were available, whether clonotypes were present in the tumor at baseline could not be determined.

On this clone: No cognate antigen has been identified for it. No per-base quality is available; no much larger clone lies one base away.

The sample's time point, from its label and the paper: blood 2 weeks post-SBRT. What the treatment or condition label conveys for this sample: 15 Gy SBRT to primary tumor, nephrectomy 4 weeks later. To follow tumor-enriched clonotypes, peripheral blood was collected serially from radiation-treated patients at baseline and again at 2 weeks and 4 weeks after SBRT. Renal cell carcinoma with clear cell pathology was present in all patients. The QIAamp DNA Blood Mini Kit (Qiagen) was used to prepare genomic DNA for TCR sequencing. Only samples passing all quality control checks were included in the analyses. The immunoSEQ kit was used, according to the manufacturer's recommendations, to generate TCR beta libraries from genomic DNA. To prepare libraries, a first multiplex PCR with proprietary primers was run, followed by a second PCR that added unique barcodes, and a bead cleanup was done after each round. Each sample batch included a kit-provided positive control reaction and a negative control reaction. The final libraries underwent checking on an Agilent 4200 TapeStation D1000 ScreenTape, volumetric pooling, and quantification by qPCR. An Illumina NextSeq500 fitted with a MidOutput 150-cycle cartridge performed the sequencing, running 156 Read1 cycles and 15 Index1 cycles with the kit's custom primers. The pooled library was loaded at 0.9 to 1 pM with an approximately 21% PhiX control spike-in. In the authors' own workflow: Vendor-processed data were analyzed in R, and a clonotype was defined as all T cells sharing the same CDR3 nucleotide sequence. For clone abundance analyses, frequencies were normalized to the 10,000 most abundant clones in each sample. Before analysis, public T cell clones were removed, and these numbered fewer than six per sample on average. A difference in abundance of at least 32-fold between compartments was used to define tumor-enriched and baseline blood-enriched clonotypes. A beta-binomial differential abundance model was used to identify clonotypes that expanded or contracted between blood time points. Similarity between tumor and blood repertoires was quantified using the Baroni-Urbani and Buser coefficient, and groups were compared with two-tailed Wilcoxon tests in R. TCRdb stores this immuneACCESS table with in-frame sequences only. Part of the clones is absent; in the studies checked, under half of the shortfall reflects unresolved V genes, and no reason is known for the rest. Clone size and the V and J calls come from that table; the DNA yielded D and trimming. Here the sample has tens of thousands of clones; about 86% occur a single time. Clones ranked in the top ten supply approximately 22% of the sample.

Cut back by 5 bases and 6 bases, the V and J ends lie 11 bases apart. Via the germline V gene, CDR1 is SGHTA and CDR2 FQGNSA. The CDR3 spans 13 residues, from the cysteine through the phenylalanine. The entry retains the CDR3 DNA only, 39 bases that are in frame from base 1. The material was blood, obtained from a patient whose treatment included radiotherapy and nephrectomy. The receptor was derived from a woman in her forties or fifties with renal cell carcinoma. The V and J segments used are TRBV7-2 and TRBJ2-4; the D segment cannot be called with confidence. The CDR3 reads as follows: CASSPGIGNIQYF. The sequence in DNA is TGTGCCAGCAGCCCGGGTATAGGAAACATTCAGTACTTC.